This T cell receptor (beta chain) was sequenced during a study of T-cell reconstitution after alpha-beta-depleted transplantation in children. Points from the study as a whole: T-cell counts and diversity at one year post-transplant came mainly from newly produced T cells. Some patients' high day-60 TCRbeta diversity was attributed to recipient cells surviving conditioning. Reportedly, only several hundred clones from non-depleted graft cells drove alpha-beta T-cell counts at about two months.

This CDR3 is 15 amino acids long. V lost 1 base and J lost 4, with 11 bases in between. CDR1 MDHEN and CDR2 SYDVKM come from the germline V gene. A note on this clonotype: Its antigen is as yet unknown.

Unique molecular identifiers tagged the TCRbeta library. TCRdb processed the PCR reads anew with MiXCR; each CDR3 protein has one entry. The sample lists more than 300,000 distinct CDR3 sequences, about 16% seen once, with just over 40% in the top ten. The source of this sequence is a male patient between 2 and 15 years old who had a stem cell transplant for acute lymphoblastic leukemia, so the T cells may come from the graft donor. The sample was PBMCs, mostly from graft donor cells, taken 360 days after TCRalphabeta/CD19-depleted stem cell transplant. The chain links TRBV28 to TRBJ1-5; no clear D gene. The CDR3 sequence is CASSLSGRLNQPQHF. DNA of the CDR3: TGTGCCAGCAGTTTATCCGGACGGTTGAATCAGCCCCAGCATTTT.